The clone carrying this T cell receptor (beta chain) was observed a single time. The data belong to a study of OX40 agonist ivuxolimab in advanced cancers. Libraries were prepared by immunoSEQ multiplex PCR; TCRdb keeps only in-frame clonotypes and omits some of them. Here the sample spans roughly 86,000 clones, about 90% being singletons. V dropped 4 bases and J dropped 5; count of bases not matched to a gene: 7. This CDR3 spans 15 amino acids. In germline, CDR1 is SGHRS, CDR2 YFSETQ. Sample: CD4+ or CD8+ T cells sorted from blood, taken in a trial of the OX40 agonist ivuxolimab. The source is an adult with an advanced solid tumor such as melanoma, head and neck, liver or kidney cancer. This chain connects TRBV5-1 to TRBJ1-2; TRBD1 matches 11 bases. The CDR3 is CASSQRTGGSYGYTF. CDR3 DNA sequence: TGCGCCAGCAGCCAAAGGACAGGGGGCTCGTATGGCTACACCTTC.